What follows are 22 T cell receptor beta chains derived from one specimen sequenced in a study of technical replicates of blood from a handful of donors. Clones were sequenced by immunoSEQ multiplex PCR, and TCRdb holds only the in-frame ones, with some missing. Found here are tens of thousands of clones, around 91% of them singletons; the top ten hold roughly 0.38%. The sequenced sample was T cells isolated from PBMCs. These receptors came from a human donor in good health. Some clones in this sample may be carry-over from other donors' samples.

In this sample, this clone turned up once. The rearrangement links TRBV7-9 to TRBJ2-2; D unclear. The CDR3 totals 15 residues. Germline loops: CDR1 SEHNR, CDR2 FQNEAQ (reference sequence). V lost 5 bases to trimming and J lost 7 bases, with 17 bases between them. CDR3 bases: TGTGCCAGCAGCCCTCTGTGGGCCTTTCTCGGGGAGCTGTTTTTT. Its translation: CASSPLWAFLGELFF.

The chain is built from TRBV28 and TRBJ2-7; D possibly corresponds to TRBD1 (6 bases). The length of the CDR3 is 14 residues. Trimming removed 4 bases at V and 0 bases at J, with 10 bases between. Germline CDR1 is MDHEN and CDR2 is SYDVKM. CDR3 nucleotides: TGTGCCAGCAGTTCTCCGGACAGCTCCTACGAGCAGTACTTC. Translation: CASSSPDSSYEQYF.

This chain uses TRBV6-5 with TRBJ1-2; no reliable D call. CDR1 MNHEY and CDR2 SVGAGI come from the germline V gene. Trimming took off 1 base at V and 2 bases at J, with 5 bases between the two ends. This CDR3 has 13 residues. CDR3 protein: CASSYFGNYGYTF. In DNA, the CDR3 is TGTGCCAGCAGTTACTTCGGGAACTATGGCTACACCTTC.

The V call is TRBV28, the J call TRBJ2-7; 8 nucleotides align to TRBD1. This CDR3 comprises 15 residues. The germline V gene encodes CDR1 MDHEN and CDR2 SYDVKM. The V segment lost 6 bases and the J segment 4 bases; nucleotides outside the gene matches: 11. CDR3 DNA sequence: TGTGCCAGCAGGGCGGACCTTAGGACAGGGTACGAGCAGTACTTC. This translates into CASRADLRTGYEQYF.

The V gene is TRBV6-5, the J gene TRBJ2-7, with 11 bases that match TRBD2. Per the germline V gene, CDR1 is MNHEY and CDR2 is SVGAGI. This CDR3 has 15 amino acids. V shed 6 bases and J 2 bases; nucleotides not matched to a gene: 6. CDR3 region: CASSDGTSGPYEQYF. CDR3 DNA: TGTGCCAGCAGCGACGGGACTAGCGGACCCTACGAGCAGTACTTC.

The rearrangement joins TRBV21-1 to TRBJ2-5; the table's D gene call, TRBD2, was not cross checked with the DNA. TRBV21-1 is labeled a pseudogene. The CDR3 extends over 15 amino acids. CDR3 amino acids: CASSTVERDQETQYF. The CDR3 DNA reads as TGTGCCAGCAGCACTGTCGAGCGGGACCAAGAGACCCAGTACTTC.

V and J are TRBV6-6 and TRBJ1-1; 7 bases are shared with TRBD1. The CDR3 totals 11 residues. J was trimmed by 11 bases and V by 8 bases; bases with no gene match: 8. Germline V gene sequence: CDR1 MNHNY, CDR2 SVGAGI (reference sequence). CDR3 DNA: TGTGCCAGCGGGACAGCTCGAGAGGCTTTCTTT. It codes for CASGTAREAFF.

V gene TRBV6-1 combines with J gene TRBJ1-1; 9 bases map to TRBD1. V was clipped by 4 bases and J by 7 bases; unmatched bases: 10. The CDR3 contains 15 residues. CDR1 is MNHNS and CDR2 is SASEGT in the germline V gene. The CDR3 nucleotides read TGTGCCAGCAGTGGCCGGGACAGGGATGTGGTTGAAGCTTTCTTT. Its translation is CASSGRDRDVVEAFF.

The V and J genes are TRBV11-1 and TRBJ1-1; 7 bases are a match to TRBD1. The CDR3 contains 15 residues. V was pared by 3 bases and J by 2 bases, with 6 bases of the junction left unmatched. The germline V gene encodes CDR1 SGHAT and CDR2 FQDESV (reference sequence). This chain's CDR3 is CASSFNEGANTEAFF. CDR3 bases: TGTGCCAGCAGCTTCAACGAGGGGGCTAACACTGAAGCTTTCTTT.

CDR3 DNA: TGTGCCAGCCCGAGCCTCGGAGGGGCAGGGGGAGCGGTCTACGAGCAGTACTTC. As protein: CASPSLGGAGGAVYEQYF. V and J are TRBV5-8 and TRBJ2-7; perhaps TRBD1 as D (7 bases). There are 18 residues in the CDR3. The V end was cut by 7 bases, the J end by 3 bases, with 29 bases between. Germline loops: CDR1 SGHTS, CDR2 YDEGEE.

The rearrangement joins TRBV5-4 to TRBJ2-1, with 10 bases that match TRBD2. The CDR3 has 15 residues. The germline CDR1 and CDR2 sequences are SGHNT and YYREEE (reference sequence). After removal of 4 bases from V and 3 bases from J, the junction contained 4 bases not matched to a gene. This CDR3 is CASSRAGGDYNEQFF. For the CDR3, the DNA is TGTGCCAGCAGCAGAGCGGGGGGGGACTACAATGAGCAGTTCTTC.

The chain employs TRBV11-2 and TRBJ1-3, with TRBD1 identical over 9 bases. Germline CDR1 SGHAT, CDR2 FQNNGV. The CDR3 is 16 amino acids. V was clipped by 3 bases and J by 4 bases; unmatched bases: 7. CDR3 sequence (DNA): TGTGCCAGCAGCTTCTCCCCGGGACAGGGAGGAAACACCATATATTTT. This translates into CASSFSPGQGGNTIYF.

Only a few counts were recorded for this clone. One end of the junction does not line up with germline, which may come from a read error. V gene TRBV2 combines with J gene TRBJ2-7; the D gene is possibly TRBD2 (5 bases). The length of the CDR3 is 12 residues. Per germline, CDR1 SNHLY and CDR2 FYNNEI. The CDR3 region is CACREGAHEQYF. The CDR3 DNA is TGTGCCTGCAGAGAGGGAGCACACGAGCAGTACTTC.

This chain joins TRBV4-2 and TRBJ2-3; TRBD2 agrees at 14 bases. The germline V gene encodes CDR1 LGHNA and CDR2 YNFKEQ. V shed 3 bases, J shed 3 bases, and the junction held 11 bases outside the gene matches. The CDR3 loop spans 19 amino acids. DNA of the CDR3: TGTGCCAGCAGCCAGATAGGGACTAGCGGGAGTGCGGGGACAGATACGCAGTATTTT. This sequence encodes CASSQIGTSGSAGTDTQYF.

The rearrangement uses TRBV19 and TRBJ1-1; 7 bases fit TRBD1. The CDR3 is 14 amino acids. With V trimmed by 5 bases and J by 4 bases, 7 bases remained unmatched. Germline CDR1 and CDR2: LNHDA and SQIVND (reference sequence). The CDR3 DNA reads as TGTGCCAGTAGTGAGGGGTACAGGGGCACTGAAGCTTTCTTT. It specifies CASSEGYRGTEAFF.

The chain couples TRBV6-5 to TRBJ1-2, with D unclear. Germline CDR1 MNHEY, CDR2 SVGAGI. This CDR3 is 13 amino acids long. V lost 7 bases and J 1 base, leaving 10 bases between the germline ends. The CDR3 protein is CASKPLLNYGYTF. CDR3 bases: TGTGCCAGCAAGCCGTTACTTAACTATGGCTACACCTTC.

J is TRBJ2-7 and V is TRBV7-9, with D possibly matching TRBD1 (5 bases). The CDR3 contains 15 residues. Germline CDR1 SEHNR, CDR2 FQNEAQ (reference sequence). Deletions cut 8 bases from V and 3 bases from J, with 20 bases between. The CDR3 bases are TGTGCCAGCGGAAAACCGACAGTGGGCCTCTACGAGCAGTACTTC. It codes for CASGKPTVGLYEQYF.

The chain employs TRBV7-6 and TRBJ2-5; TRBD1 matches at 7 bases. The V gene end was trimmed by 5 bases and the J gene end by 5 bases; junction bases not matched to a gene: 5. Per germline, CDR1 SGHVS and CDR2 FNYEAQ. CDR3 length: 13 amino acids. CDR3 sequence reads: CASSVGTVETQYF. The DNA of the CDR3 is TGTGCCAGCAGCGTCGGGACAGTCGAGACCCAGTACTTC.

The V gene is TRBV10-1, the J gene TRBJ1-1; TRBD1 agrees at 7 bases. Looked up from germline, CDR1 is WNHNN and CDR2 is SYGVQD (reference sequence). Trimming removed 3 bases from V and 2 bases from J; junction bases left unmatched: 6. This CDR3 region has 15 residues. For the CDR3, the DNA is TGCGCCAGCAGTGAAAACAGGGGTCATAACACTGAAGCTTTCTTT. Translated, it gives CASSENRGHNTEAFF.

The CDR3 bases are TGCGCCAGCAGCTTGGGACTAGCGGGGGGCCTTAATGAGCAGTTCTTC. Protein product: CASSLGLAGGLNEQFF. This chain joins TRBV5-1 and TRBJ2-1; 13 bases fit TRBD2. CDR1 SGHRS and CDR2 YFSETQ come from the germline V gene. The J segment lost 7 bases and the V segment lost 0 bases, leaving 4 bases of the junction unmatched. The CDR3 extends over 16 amino acids.

This rearrangement joins TRBV5-1 to TRBJ1-4; unclear D gene. Germline V CDR1 and CDR2: SGHRS, YFSETQ. The V end lost 3 bases, the J end lost 6 bases, and 12 bases lay between the germline ends. The CDR3 length is 14 residues. The CDR3 region has the DNA TGCGCCAGCAGCTCGGCAGGAGGGTATGAAAAACTGTTTTTT. It yields the protein CASSSAGGYEKLFF.

The chain combines TRBV28 with TRBJ1-5, with 8 nucleotides matching TRBD1. Germline CDR1 and CDR2: MDHEN and SYDVKM. This CDR3 spans 17 amino acids. V dropped 6 bases and J dropped 4; count of bases not matched to a gene: 14. Here the CDR3 DNA reads TGTGCCAGCAGCGTGGGACAGGTTGGTCACAAGAATCAGCCCCAGCATTTT. Its translation: CASSVGQVGHKNQPQHF.